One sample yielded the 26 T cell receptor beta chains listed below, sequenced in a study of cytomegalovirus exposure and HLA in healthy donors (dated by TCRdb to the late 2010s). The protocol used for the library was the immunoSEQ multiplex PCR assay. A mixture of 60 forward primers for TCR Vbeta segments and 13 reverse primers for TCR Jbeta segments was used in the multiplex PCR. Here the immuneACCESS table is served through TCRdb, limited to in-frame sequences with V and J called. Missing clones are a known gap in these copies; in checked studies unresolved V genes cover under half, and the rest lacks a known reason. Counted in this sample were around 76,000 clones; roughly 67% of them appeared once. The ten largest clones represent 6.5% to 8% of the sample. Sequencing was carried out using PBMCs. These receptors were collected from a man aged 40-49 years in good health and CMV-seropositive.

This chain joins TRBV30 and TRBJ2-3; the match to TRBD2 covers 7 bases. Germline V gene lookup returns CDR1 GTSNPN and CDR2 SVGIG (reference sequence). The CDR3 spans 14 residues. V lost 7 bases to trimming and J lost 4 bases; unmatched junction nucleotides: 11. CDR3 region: CASQLGGWADTQYF. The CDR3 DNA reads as TGTGCCTCCCAGCTCGGGGGGTGGGCAGATACGCAGTATTTT.

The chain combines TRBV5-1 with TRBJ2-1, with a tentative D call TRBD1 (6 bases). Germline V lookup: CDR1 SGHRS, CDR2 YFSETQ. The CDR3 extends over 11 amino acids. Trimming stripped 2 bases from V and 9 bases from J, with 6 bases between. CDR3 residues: CASSLGGEQFF. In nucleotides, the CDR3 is TGCGCCAGCAGCTTAGGGGGTGAGCAGTTCTTC.

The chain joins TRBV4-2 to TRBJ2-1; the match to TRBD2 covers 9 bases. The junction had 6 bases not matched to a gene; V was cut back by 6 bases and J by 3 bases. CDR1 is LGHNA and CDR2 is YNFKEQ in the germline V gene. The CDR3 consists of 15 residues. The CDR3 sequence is CASSSLAGLYNEQFF. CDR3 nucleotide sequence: TGTGCCAGCAGTTCCCTAGCGGGGCTCTACAATGAGCAGTTCTTC.

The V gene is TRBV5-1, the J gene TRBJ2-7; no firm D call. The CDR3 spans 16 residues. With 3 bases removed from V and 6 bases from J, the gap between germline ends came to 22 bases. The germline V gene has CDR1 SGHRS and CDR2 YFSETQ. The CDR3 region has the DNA TGCGCCAGCAGCTCTCCAGACGGCCACCTAGTCTCCGAGCAGTACTTC. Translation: CASSSPDGHLVSEQYF.

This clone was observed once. CDR3 bases: TGCAGCGTTCAGGGCAATGAGCAGTTCTTC. This gives the protein CSVQGNEQFF. The rearrangement uses TRBV29-1 and TRBJ2-1; tentative D call: TRBD1 (5 bases). CDR3 length: 10 residues. Germline CDR1 SQVTM, CDR2 ANQGSEA. V was shortened by 5 bases and J by 6 bases, with 5 bases between the two germline ends.

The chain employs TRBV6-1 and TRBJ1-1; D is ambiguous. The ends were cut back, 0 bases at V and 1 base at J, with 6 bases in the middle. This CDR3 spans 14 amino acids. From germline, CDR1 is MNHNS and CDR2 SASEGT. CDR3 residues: CASSEAAENTEAFF. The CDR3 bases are TGTGCCAGCAGTGAAGCGGCAGAGAACACTGAAGCTTTCTTT.

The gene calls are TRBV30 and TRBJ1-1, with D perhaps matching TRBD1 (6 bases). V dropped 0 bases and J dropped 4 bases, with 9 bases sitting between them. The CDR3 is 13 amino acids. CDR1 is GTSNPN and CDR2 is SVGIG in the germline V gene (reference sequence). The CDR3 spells CAWSVWDITEAFF. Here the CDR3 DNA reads TGTGCCTGGAGTGTGTGGGACATCACTGAAGCTTTCTTT.

In DNA form, the CDR3 reads TGTGCCAGCAGCATCAGGGGGAATCAGCCCCAGCATTTT. Translating gives CASSIRGNQPQHF. The chain links TRBV27 to TRBJ1-5, with 7 bases identical to TRBD1. The CDR3 has 13 amino acids. V gave up 6 bases and J gave up 4 bases; unmatched junction bases: 3. Germline CDR1 and CDR2: MNHEY and SMNVEV (reference sequence).

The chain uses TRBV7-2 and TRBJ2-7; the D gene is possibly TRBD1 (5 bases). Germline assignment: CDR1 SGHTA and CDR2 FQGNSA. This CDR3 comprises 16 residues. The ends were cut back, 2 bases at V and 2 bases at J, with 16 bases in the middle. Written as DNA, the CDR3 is TGTGCCAGCAGCTTACTCTCAGGGCTTGATCCCTACGAGCAGTACTTC. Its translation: CASSLLSGLDPYEQYF.

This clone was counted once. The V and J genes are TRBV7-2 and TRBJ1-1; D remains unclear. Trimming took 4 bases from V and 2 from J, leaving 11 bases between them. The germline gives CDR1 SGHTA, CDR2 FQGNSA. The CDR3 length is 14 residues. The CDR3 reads CASSSSRANTEAFF. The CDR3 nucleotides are TGTGCCAGCAGCTCCTCGCGGGCTAACACTGAAGCTTTCTTT.

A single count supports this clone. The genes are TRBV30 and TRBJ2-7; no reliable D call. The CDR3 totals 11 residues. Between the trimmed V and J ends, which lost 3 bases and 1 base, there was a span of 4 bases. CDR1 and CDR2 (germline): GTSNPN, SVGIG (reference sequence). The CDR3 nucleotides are TGTGCCTGGAGCCCATCCTACGAGCAGTACTTC. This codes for CAWSPSYEQYF.

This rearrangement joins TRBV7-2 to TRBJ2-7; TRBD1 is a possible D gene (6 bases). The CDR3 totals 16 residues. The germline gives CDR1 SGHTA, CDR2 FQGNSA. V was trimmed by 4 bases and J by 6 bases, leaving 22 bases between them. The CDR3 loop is CASSSAGPGAGGEQYF. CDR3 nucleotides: TGTGCCAGCAGCTCTGCTGGCCCAGGGGCTGGAGGCGAGCAGTACTTC.

The CDR3 is CASSLEPRGLLHF. The CDR3 region has the DNA TGTGCCAGCAGCTTAGAACCGCGGGGCCTCCTCCACTTT. The chain carries TRBV11-2 and TRBJ1-6; possible D gene TRBD1, 5 bases. The CDR3 is 13 amino acids. Looked up from germline, CDR1 is SGHAT and CDR2 is FQNNGV. V lost 0 bases, J lost 15 bases, and 12 bases lay in between.

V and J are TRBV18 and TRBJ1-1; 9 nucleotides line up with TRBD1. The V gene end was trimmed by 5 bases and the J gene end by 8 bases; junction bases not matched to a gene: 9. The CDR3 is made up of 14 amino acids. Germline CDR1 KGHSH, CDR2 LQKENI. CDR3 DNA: TGTGCCAGCTCAGGGGGACAGGGTACAACGGAAGCTTTCTTT. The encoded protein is CASSGGQGTTEAFF.

CDR3 in amino acids: CASSILAGVGYEQFF. The DNA of the CDR3 is TGTGCCAGCAGTATTCTAGCGGGAGTAGGGTATGAGCAGTTCTTC. This rearrangement joins TRBV27 to TRBJ2-1; TRBD2 matches 10 bases. Trimming removed 5 bases from V and 8 bases from J; junction bases left unmatched: 9. The CDR3 covers 15 residues. Germline V gene data show CDR1 as MNHEY and CDR2 as SMNVEV (reference sequence).

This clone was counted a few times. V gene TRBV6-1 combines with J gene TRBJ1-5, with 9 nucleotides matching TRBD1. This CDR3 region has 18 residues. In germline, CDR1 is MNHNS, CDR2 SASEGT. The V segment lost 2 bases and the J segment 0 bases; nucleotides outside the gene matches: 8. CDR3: CASSEKDRGFYSNQPQHF. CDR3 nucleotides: TGTGCCAGCAGTGAAAAGGACAGGGGCTTCTATAGCAATCAGCCCCAGCATTTT.

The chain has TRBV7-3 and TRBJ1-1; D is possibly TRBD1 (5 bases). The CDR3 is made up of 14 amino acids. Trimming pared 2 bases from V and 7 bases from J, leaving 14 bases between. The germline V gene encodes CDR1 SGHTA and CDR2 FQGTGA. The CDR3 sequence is CASSLSGGRDEAFF. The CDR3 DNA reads TGTGCCAGCAGCTTATCCGGGGGACGGGATGAAGCTTTCTTT.

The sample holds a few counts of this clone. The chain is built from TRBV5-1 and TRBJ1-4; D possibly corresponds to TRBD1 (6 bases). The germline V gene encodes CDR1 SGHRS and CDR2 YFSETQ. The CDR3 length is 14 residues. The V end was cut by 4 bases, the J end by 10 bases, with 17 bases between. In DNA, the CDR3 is TGCGCCAGCAGCCCTACAGGGCCGGGGGGAAAACTGTTTTTT. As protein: CASSPTGPGGKLFF.

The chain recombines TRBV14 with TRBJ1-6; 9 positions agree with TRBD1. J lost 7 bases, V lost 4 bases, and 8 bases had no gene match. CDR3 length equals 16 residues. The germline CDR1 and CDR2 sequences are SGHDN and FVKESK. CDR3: CASSRTWTGVNSPLHF. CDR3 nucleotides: TGTGCCAGCAGCCGGACGTGGACAGGGGTCAATTCACCCCTCCACTTT. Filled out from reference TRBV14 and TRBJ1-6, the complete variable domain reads EAGVTQFPSHSVIEKGQTVTLRCDPISGHDNLYWYRRVMGKEIKFLLHFVKESKQDESGMPNNRFLAERTGGTYSTLKVQPAELEDSGVYFCASSRTWTGVNSPLHFGNGTRLTVT.

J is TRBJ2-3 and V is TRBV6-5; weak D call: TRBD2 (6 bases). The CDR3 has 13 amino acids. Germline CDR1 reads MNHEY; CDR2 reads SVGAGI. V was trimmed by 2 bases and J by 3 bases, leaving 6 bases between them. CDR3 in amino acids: CASSYGGTDTQYF. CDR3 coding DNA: TGTGCCAGCAGTTACGGGGGGACAGATACGCAGTATTTT.

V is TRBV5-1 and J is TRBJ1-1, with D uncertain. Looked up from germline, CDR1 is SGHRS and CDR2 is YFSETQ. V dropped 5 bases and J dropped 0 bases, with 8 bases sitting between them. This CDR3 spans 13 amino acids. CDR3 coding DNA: TGCGCCAGCAGTTTTAATATGAACACTGAAGCTTTCTTT. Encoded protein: CASSFNMNTEAFF.

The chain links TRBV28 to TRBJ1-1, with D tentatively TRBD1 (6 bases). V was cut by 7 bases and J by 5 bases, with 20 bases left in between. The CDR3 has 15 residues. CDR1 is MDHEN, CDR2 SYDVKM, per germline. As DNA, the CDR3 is TGTGCCAGCACCCCCCCGGGGGGGCGCGGGACTGAAGCTTTCTTT. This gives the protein CASTPPGGRGTEAFF.

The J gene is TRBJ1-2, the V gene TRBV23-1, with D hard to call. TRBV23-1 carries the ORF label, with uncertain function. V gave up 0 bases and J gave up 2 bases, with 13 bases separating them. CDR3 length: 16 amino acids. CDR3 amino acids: CASSQSTHAENYGYTF. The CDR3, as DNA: TGCGCCAGCAGTCAATCGACCCATGCGGAAAACTATGGCTACACCTTC.

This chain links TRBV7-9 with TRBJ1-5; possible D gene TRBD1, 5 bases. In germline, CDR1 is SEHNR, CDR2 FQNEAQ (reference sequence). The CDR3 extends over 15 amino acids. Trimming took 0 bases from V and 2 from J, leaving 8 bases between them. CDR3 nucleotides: TGTGCCAGCAGCTTAGCCGGAGGGGGCAATCAGCCCCAGCATTTT. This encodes CASSLAGGGNQPQHF.

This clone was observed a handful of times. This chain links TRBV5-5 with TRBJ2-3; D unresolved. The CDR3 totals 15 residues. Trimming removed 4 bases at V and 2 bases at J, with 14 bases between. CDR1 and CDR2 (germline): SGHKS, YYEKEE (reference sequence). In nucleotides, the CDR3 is TGTGCCAGCAGCCCATGGAGTGGCAACACAGATACGCAGTATTTT. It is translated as CASSPWSGNTDTQYF.

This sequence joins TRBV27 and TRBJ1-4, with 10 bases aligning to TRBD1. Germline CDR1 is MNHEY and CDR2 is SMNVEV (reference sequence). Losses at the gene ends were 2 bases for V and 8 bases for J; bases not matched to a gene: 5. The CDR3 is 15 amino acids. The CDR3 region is CASSLRGTGEEKLFF. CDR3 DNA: TGTGCCAGCAGTTTAAGAGGGACAGGGGAGGAAAAACTGTTTTTT.